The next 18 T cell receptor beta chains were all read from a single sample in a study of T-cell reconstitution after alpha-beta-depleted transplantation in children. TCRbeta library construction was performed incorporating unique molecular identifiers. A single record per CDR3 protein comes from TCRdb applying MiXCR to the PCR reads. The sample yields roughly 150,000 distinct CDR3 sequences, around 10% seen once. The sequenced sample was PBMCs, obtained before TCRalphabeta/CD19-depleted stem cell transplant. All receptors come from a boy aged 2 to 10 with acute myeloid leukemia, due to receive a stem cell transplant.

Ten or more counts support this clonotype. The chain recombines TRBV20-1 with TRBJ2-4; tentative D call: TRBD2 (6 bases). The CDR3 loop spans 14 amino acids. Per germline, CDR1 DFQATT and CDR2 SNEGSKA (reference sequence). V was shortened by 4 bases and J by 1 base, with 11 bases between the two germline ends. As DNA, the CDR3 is TGCAGTGCTAAGGGAGGAGGGGCCAAAAACATTCAGTACTTC. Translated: CSAKGGGAKNIQYF.

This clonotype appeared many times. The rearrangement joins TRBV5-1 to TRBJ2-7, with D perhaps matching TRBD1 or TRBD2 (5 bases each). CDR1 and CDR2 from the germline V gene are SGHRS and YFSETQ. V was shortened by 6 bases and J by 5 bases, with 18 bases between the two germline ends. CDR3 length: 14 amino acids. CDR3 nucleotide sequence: TGCGCCAGCACCCCCCGAATGGGGACCCACGAGCAGTACTTC. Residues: CASTPRMGTHEQYF.

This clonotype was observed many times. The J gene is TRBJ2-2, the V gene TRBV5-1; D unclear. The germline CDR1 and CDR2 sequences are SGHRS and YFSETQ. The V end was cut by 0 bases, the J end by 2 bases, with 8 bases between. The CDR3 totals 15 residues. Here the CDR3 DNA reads TGCGCCAGCAGCTTGGTTTCGGGTAACACCGGGGAGCTGTTTTTT. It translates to CASSLVSGNTGELFF.

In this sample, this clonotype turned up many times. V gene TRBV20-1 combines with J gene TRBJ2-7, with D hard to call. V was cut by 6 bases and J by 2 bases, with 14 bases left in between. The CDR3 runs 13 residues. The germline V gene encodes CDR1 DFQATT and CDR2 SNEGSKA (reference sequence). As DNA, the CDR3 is TGCAGTGCCCCTTTTAGTCCCACCTACGAGCAGTACTTC. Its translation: CSAPFSPTYEQYF.

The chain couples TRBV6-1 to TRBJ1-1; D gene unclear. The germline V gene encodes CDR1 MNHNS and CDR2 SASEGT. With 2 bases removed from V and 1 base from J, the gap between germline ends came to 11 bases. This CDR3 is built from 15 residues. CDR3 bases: TGTGCCAGCAGTGAAAGGACCGGGAAGAACACTGAAGCTTTCTTT. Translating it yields CASSERTGKNTEAFF.

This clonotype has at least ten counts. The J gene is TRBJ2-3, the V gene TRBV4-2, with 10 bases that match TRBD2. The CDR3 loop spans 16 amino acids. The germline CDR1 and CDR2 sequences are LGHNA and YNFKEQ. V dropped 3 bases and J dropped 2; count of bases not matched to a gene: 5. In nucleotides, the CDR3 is TGTGCCAGCAGCCAGGTCACTAGCGGGGACACAGATACGCAGTATTTT. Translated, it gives CASSQVTSGDTDTQYF.

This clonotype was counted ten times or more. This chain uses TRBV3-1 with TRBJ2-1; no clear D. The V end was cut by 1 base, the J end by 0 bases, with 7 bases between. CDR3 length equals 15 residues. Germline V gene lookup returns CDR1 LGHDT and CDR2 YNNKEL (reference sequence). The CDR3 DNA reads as TGTGCCAGCAGCCAAGTCGCTGGCTCCTACAATGAGCAGTTCTTC. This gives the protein CASSQVAGSYNEQFF.

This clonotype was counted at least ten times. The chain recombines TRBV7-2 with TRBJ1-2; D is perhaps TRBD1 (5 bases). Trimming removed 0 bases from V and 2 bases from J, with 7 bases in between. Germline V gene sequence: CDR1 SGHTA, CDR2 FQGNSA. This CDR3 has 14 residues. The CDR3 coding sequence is TGTGCCAGCAGCTTAGCTCGACAGAACTATGGCTACACCTTC. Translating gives CASSLARQNYGYTF. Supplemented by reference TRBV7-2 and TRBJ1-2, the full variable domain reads GAGVSQSPSNKVTEKGKDVELRCDPISGHTALYWYRQSLGQGLEFLIYFQGNSAPDKSGLPSDRFSAERTGGSVSTLTIQRTQQEDSAVYLCASSLARQNYGYTFGSGTRLTVV.

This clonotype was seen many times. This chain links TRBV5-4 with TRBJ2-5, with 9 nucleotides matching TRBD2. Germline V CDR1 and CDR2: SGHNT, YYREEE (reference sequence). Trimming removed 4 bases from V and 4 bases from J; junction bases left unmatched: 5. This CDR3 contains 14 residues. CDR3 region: CASSPQLAGETQYF. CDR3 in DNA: TGTGCCAGCAGCCCCCAACTAGCGGGAGAGACCCAGTACTTC.

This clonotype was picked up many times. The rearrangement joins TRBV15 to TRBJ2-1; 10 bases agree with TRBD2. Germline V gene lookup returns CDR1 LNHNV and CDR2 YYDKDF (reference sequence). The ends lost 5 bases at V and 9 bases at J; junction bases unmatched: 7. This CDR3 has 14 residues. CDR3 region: CATSAGTSVGEQFF. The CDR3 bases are TGTGCCACCAGCGCCGGGACTAGCGTAGGTGAGCAGTTCTTC.

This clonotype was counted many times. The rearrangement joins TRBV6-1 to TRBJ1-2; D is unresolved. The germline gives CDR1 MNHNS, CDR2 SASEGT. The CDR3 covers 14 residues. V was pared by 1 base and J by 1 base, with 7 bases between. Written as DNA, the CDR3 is TGTGCCAGCAGTGAAGGAAGCCATAACTATGGCTACACCTTC. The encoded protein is CASSEGSHNYGYTF.

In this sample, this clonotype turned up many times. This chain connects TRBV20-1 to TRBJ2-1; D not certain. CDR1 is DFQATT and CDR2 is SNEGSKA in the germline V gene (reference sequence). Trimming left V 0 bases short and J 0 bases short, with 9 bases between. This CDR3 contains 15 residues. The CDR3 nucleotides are TGCAGTGCTAGAGATCCGAGAACCTCCTACAATGAGCAGTTCTTC. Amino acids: CSARDPRTSYNEQFF.

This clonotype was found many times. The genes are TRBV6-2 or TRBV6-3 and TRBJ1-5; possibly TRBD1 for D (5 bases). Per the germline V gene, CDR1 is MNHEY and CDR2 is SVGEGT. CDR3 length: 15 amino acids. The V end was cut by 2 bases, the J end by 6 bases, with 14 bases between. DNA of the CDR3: TGTGCCAGCAGTTACCGGGACCTAAGGGGTCAGCCCCAGCATTTT. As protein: CASSYRDLRGQPQHF.

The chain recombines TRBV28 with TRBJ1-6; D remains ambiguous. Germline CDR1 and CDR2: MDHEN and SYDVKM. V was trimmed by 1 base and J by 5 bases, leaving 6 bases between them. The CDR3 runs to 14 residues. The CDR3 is CASSLSGNNSPLHF. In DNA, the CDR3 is TGTGCCAGCAGTTTATCCGGCAATAATTCACCCCTCCACTTT.

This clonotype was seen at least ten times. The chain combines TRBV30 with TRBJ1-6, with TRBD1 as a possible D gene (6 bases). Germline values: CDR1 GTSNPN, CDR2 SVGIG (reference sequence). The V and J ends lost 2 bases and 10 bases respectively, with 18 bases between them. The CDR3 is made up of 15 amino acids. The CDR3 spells CAWSMPWTAASPLHF. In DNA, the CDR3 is TGTGCCTGGAGTATGCCCTGGACAGCCGCCTCACCCCTCCACTTT. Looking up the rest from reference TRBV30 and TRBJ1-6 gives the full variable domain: SQTIHQWPATLVQPVGSPLSLECTVEGTSNPNLYWYRQAAGRGLQLLFYSVGIGQISSEVPQNLSASRPQDRQFILSSKKLLLSDSGFYLCAWSMPWTAASPLHFGNGTRLTVT.

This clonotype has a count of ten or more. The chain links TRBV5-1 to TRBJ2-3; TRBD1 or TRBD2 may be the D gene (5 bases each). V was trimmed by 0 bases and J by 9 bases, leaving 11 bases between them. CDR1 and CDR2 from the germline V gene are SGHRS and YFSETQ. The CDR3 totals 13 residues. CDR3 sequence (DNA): TGCGCCAGCAGCTTGGCTCCCGGGGACACGCAGTATTTT. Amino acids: CASSLAPGDTQYF.

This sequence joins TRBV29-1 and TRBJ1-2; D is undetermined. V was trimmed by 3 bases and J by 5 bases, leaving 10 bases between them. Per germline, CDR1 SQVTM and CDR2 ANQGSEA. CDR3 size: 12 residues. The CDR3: CSVDSSYYGYTF. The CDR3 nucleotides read TGCAGCGTTGACAGCAGCTATTATGGCTACACCTTC.

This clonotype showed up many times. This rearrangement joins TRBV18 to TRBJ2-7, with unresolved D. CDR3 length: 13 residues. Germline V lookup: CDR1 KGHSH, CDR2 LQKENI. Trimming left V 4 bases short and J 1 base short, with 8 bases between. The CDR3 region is CASSQSESYEQYV. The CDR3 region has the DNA TGTGCCAGCTCACAATCGGAGTCCTACGAGCAGTACGTC.